What follows describes a single T cell receptor (beta chain). The repertoire was sequenced with immunoSEQ multiplex PCR; TCRdb's copy has only in-frame clones and lacks some. The data hold 33,000 or so clones, with around nine tenths observed a single time. This CDR3 has 13 amino acids. The germline V and J ends were trimmed by 8 bases and 9 bases, with 16 bases remaining between them. Germline lookup yields CDR1 SNHLY and CDR2 FYNNEI. These data come from a study of stem cell transplantation in POMP-related autoinflammatory disease. The sequence came from a human donor with POMP-related autoinflammation and immune dysregulation (PRAID). The sequences come from CD4+ T cells from PBMCs, collected before stem cell transplantation. This chain connects TRBV2 to TRBJ2-2; D may be TRBD2 (7 bases). CDR3 DNA sequence: TGTGCCAGCGGCGGACCGCGGGGGCGGGAGCTGTTTTTT. This codes for CASGGPRGRELFF.